The TCR beta chain under discussion was sequenced for a study of PD-1 blockade in classical Hodgkin lymphoma. This clone came up a few times. Its cognate antigen is unknown. Clones were sequenced by immunoSEQ multiplex PCR, and TCRdb holds only the in-frame ones, with some missing. The sample contains roughly 140,000 clones, approximately 81% of which appear only once. The patients all showed relapse after autologous stem cell transplantation, while their brentuximab vedotin exposure varied. The CDR3 length is 13 residues. Germline V CDR1 and CDR2: SGHVS, FQNEAQ. V was clipped by 4 bases and J by 6 bases, with 13 bases between them. Study-wide findings and caveats: It was CD4+ TCR diversity, not CD8+, that rose significantly by C4D1.

The receptor's source is a human donor with classical Hodgkin lymphoma. The chain carries TRBV7-8 and TRBJ2-7, with D unclear. This specimen was peripheral blood mononuclear cells (PBMCs), taken before the second cycle of nivolumab. The CDR3 DNA reads TGTGCCAGCAGCTCCCGTCCCTTCGTCGAGCAGTACTTC. Translating it yields CASSSRPFVEQYF.